This TCR beta chain comes out of a study of cytomegalovirus exposure and HLA in healthy donors. Whole-study findings and limits: V- and J-gene trimming in TCR beta was tied to a missense DCLRE1C variant by an analysis performed later.

In the PCR, 60 Vbeta and 13 Jbeta primers were used. Methods used by the authors: Tens of millions of unique TCR beta chains, 10 million to 14 million shared, were counted in a later analysis. Method: immunoSEQ multiplex PCR; TCRdb's copy keeps in-frame clones and lacks some. V and J calls and clone size are given by that table; D and trimming were obtained from the DNA. Of more than 150,000 clones listed, around 80% are singletons. The V gene end was trimmed by 6 bases and the J gene end by 5 bases; junction bases not matched to a gene: 9. The V gene's germline CDR1 is MDHEN and CDR2 SYDVKM. CDR3 length: 15 residues. A remark on this clone: Its specificity is not known.

The chain links TRBV28 to TRBJ1-5, with 8 bases that match TRBD1. The sequenced sample was PBMCs. The source is a woman between 50 and 59 years old in good health and CMV-seropositive. CDR3 in amino acids: CASSQAGQVDQPQHF. The CDR3, as DNA: TGTGCCAGCAGCCAAGCGGGACAGGTCGATCAGCCCCAGCATTTT. The entire variable domain, with the rest obtained from reference TRBV28 and TRBJ1-5, is as follows: DVKVTQSSRYLVKRTGEKVFLECVQDMDHENMFWYRQDPGLGLRLIYFSYDVKMKEKGDIPEGYSVSREKKERFSLILESASTNQTSMYLCASSQAGQVDQPQHFGDGTRLSIL.